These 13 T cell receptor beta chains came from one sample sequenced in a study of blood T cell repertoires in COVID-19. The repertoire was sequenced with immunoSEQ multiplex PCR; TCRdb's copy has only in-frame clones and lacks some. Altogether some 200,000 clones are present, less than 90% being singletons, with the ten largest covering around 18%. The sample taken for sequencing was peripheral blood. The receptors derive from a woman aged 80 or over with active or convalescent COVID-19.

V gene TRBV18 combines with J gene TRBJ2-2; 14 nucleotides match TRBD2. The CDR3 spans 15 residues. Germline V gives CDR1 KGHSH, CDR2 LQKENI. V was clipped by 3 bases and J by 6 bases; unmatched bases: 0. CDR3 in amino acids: CASSPGLAGAGELFF. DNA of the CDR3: TGTGCCAGCTCACCGGGACTAGCGGGAGCCGGGGAGCTGTTTTTT.

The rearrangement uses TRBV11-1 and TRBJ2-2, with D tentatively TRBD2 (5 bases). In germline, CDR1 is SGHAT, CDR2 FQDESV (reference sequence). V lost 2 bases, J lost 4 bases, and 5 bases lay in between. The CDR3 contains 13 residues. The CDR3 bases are TGTGCCAGCAGCTTACGGGGCACCGGGGAGCTGTTTTTT. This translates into CASSLRGTGELFF.

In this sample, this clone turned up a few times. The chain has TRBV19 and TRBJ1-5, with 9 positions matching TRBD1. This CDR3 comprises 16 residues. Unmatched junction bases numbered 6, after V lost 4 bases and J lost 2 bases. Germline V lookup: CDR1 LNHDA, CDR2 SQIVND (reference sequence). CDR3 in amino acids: CASSTQTGGGNQPQHF. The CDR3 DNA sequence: TGTGCCAGTAGTACCCAGACAGGGGGAGGCAATCAGCCCCAGCATTTT. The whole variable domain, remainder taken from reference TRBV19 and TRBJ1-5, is DGGITQSPKYLFRKEGQNVTLSCEQNLNHDAMYWYRQDPGQGLRLIYYSQIVNDFQKGDIAEGYSVSREKKESFPLTVTSAQKNPTAFYLCASSTQTGGGNQPQHFGDGTRLSIL.

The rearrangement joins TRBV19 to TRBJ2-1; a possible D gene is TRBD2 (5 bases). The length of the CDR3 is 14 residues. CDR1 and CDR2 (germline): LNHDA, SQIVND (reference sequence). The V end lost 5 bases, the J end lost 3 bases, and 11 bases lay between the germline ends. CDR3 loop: CASSSGNLYNEQFF. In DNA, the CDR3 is TGTGCCAGTAGTTCCGGGAATCTCTACAATGAGCAGTTCTTC.

The CDR3 sequence is CATRPLAGEITGELFF. CDR3 nucleotide sequence: TGTGCCACCAGACCCCTAGCGGGAGAGATTACCGGGGAGCTGTTTTTT. The J gene is TRBJ2-2, the V gene TRBV15, with TRBD2 matching over 10 bases. The junction had 9 bases not matched to a gene; V was cut back by 6 bases and J by 5 bases. The germline CDR1 and CDR2 sequences are LNHNV and YYDKDF (reference sequence). The CDR3 loop spans 16 amino acids.

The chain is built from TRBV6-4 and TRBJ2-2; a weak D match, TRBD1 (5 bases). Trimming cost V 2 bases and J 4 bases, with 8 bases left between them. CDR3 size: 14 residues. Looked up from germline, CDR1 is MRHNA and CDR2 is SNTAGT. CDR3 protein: CASSDRGGTGELFF. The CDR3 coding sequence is TGTGCCAGCAGTGACAGGGGCGGCACCGGGGAGCTGTTTTTT.

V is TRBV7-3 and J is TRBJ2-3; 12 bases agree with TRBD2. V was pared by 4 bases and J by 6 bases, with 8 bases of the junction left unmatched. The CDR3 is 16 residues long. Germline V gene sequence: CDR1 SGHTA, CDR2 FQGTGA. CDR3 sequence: CASSSSLAGGPDTQYF. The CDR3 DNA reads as TGTGCCAGCAGCTCGTCTCTAGCGGGGGGGCCGGATACGCAGTATTTT.

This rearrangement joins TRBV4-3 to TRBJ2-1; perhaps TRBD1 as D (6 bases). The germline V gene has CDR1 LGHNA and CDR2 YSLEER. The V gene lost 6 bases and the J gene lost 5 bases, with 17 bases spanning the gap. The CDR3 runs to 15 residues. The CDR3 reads CASSQQGWVHNEQFF. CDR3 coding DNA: TGCGCCAGCAGTCAACAGGGTTGGGTGCACAATGAGCAGTTCTTC.

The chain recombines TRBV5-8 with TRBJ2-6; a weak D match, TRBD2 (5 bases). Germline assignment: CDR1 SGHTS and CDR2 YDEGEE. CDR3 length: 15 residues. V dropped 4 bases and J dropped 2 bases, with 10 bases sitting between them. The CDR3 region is CASSLPGTGANVLTF. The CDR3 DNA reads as TGTGCCAGCAGCCTGCCGGGGACTGGGGCCAACGTCCTGACTTTC.

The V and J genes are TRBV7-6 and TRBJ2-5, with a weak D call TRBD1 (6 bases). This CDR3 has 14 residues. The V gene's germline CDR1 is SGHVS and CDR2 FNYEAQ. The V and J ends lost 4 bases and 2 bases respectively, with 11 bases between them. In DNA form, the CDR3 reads TGTGCCAGCAGCTCCGGGACACTACAAGAGACCCAGTACTTC. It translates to CASSSGTLQETQYF.

The CDR3 bases are TGTGCCAGCTCACCAAGACAGGGGGCGGACACTGAAGCTTTCTTT. Its translation is CASSPRQGADTEAFF. The chain couples TRBV18 to TRBJ1-1, with 10 bases fitting TRBD1. Germline CDR1 reads KGHSH; CDR2 reads LQKENI. V trimming: 2 bases; J trimming: 3 bases; junction bases outside the gene matches: 3. This CDR3 contains 15 residues.

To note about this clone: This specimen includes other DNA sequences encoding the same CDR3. The CDR3, as DNA: TGTGCCAGCAGCTTAGGACAGGGGGCCTACGAGCAGTACTTC. It encodes CASSLGQGAYEQYF. This chain connects TRBV7-2 to TRBJ2-7, with TRBD1 matching 9 bases. Germline V CDR1 and CDR2: SGHTA, FQGNSA. Trimming took 1 base from V and 2 from J; bases not matched to a gene: 0. This CDR3 spans 14 amino acids.

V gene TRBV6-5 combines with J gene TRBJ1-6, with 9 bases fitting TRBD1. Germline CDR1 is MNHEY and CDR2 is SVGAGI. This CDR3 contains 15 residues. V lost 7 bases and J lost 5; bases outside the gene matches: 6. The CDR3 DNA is TGTGCCAGCAAAAGACGGACAGGGGATAATTCACCCCTCCACTTT. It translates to CASKRRTGDNSPLHF.